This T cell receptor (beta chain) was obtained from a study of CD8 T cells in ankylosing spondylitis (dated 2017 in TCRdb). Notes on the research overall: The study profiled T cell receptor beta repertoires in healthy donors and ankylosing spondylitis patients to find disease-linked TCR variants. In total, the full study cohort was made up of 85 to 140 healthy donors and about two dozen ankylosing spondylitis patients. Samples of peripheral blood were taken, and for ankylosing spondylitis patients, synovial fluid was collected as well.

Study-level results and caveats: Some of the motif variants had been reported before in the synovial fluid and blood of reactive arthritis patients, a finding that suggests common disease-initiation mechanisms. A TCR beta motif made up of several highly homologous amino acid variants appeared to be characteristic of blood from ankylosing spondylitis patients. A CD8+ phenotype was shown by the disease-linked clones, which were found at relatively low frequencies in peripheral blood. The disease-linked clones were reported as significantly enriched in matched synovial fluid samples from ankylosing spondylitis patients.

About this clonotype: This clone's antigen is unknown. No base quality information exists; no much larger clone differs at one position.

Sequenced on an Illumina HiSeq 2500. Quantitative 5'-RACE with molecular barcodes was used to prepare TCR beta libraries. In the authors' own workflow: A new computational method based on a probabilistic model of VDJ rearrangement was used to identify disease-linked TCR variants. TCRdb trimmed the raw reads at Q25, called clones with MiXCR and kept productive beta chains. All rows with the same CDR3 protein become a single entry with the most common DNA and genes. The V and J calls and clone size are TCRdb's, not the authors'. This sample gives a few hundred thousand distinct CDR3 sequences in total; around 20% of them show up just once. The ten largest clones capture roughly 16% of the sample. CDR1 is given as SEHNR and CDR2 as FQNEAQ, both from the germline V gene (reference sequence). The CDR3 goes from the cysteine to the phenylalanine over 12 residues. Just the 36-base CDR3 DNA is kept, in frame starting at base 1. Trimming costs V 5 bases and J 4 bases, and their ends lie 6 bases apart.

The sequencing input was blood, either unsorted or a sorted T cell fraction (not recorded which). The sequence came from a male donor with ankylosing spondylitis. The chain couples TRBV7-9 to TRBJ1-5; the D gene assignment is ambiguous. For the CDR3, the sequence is CASSPQNQPQHF. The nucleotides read TGTGCCAGCAGCCCGCAAAATCAGCCCCAGCATTTT. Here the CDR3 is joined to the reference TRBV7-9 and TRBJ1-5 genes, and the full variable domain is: DTGVSQNPRHKITKRGQNVTFRCDPISEHNRLYWYRQTLGQGPEFLTYFQNEAQLEKSRLLSDRFSAERPKGSFSTLEIQRTEQGDSAMYLCASSPQNQPQHFGDGTRLSIL.